This TCR beta chain was retrieved from a study of immune characterization of retroperitoneal liposarcoma. CDR3 length: 12 amino acids. Per germline, CDR1 SGHVT and CDR2 SQSDAQ. The sample holds a few counts of this clonotype. TCRdb analysed the PCR reads with MiXCR anew, one entry per CDR3 protein. Of approximately 11,000 distinct CDR3 sequences listed, 37% are singletons. The V and J genes are TRBV7-4 and TRBJ2-1; D is ambiguous. TRBJ2-7 matches the DNA end more closely, so the J call is doubtful. The source material was tumor tissue. The sequence was collected from a female donor with retroperitoneal liposarcoma. The CDR3 is CASSYGRDEQYF. The CDR3, as DNA: TGTGCCAGCAGCTACGGTAGAGACGAGCAGTACTTC.